This entry features one TCR beta chain sequence. Its antigen remains unidentified. CDR1 is SGDLS, CDR2 YYNGEE, per germline. There are 17 residues in the CDR3. The V gene lost 2 bases and the J gene lost 4 bases, with 16 bases spanning the gap. These data come from a study of cytomegalovirus exposure and HLA in healthy donors. Findings of the study overall: The analysis excluded some indistinguishable V segments, including TRBV6-2 and TRBV6-3.

This PCR relied on a set of 60 Vbeta primers and 13 Jbeta primers. Sequencing was performed with immunoSEQ multiplex PCR; in TCRdb, only in-frame clones are kept and a portion is missing. The sample has 110,000 to 150,000 clones, roughly 70% seen once. Input material: PBMCs. This sequence originates from a man between 25 and 39 years old in good health and CMV-seronegative. The chain is built from TRBV9 and TRBJ2-6; D perhaps matches TRBD2 (6 bases). Here the CDR3 DNA reads TGTGCCAGCAGCGTCCCCGGGCGGGGCACCGGGGCCAACGTCCTGACTTTC. It yields the protein CASSVPGRGTGANVLTF.